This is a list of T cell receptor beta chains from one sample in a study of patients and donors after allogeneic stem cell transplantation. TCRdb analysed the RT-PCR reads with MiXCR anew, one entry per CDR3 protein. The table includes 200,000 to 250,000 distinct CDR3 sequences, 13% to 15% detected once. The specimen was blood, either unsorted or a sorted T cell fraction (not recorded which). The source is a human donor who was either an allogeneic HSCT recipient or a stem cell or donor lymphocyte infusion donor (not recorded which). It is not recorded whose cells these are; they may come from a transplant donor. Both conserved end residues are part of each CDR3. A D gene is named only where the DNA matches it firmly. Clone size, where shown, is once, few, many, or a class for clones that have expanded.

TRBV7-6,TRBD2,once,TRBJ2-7,TGTGCCAGCAGCTTAGGGACTAGCGGGGGGCCGACAGAGCAGTACTTC,CASSLGTSGGPTEQYF
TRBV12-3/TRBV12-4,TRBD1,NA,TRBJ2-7,TGTGCCAGCAGTTTAGGGGGACAGACAACCTACGAGCAGTACTTC,CASSLGGQTTYEQYF
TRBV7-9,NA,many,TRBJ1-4,TGTGCCAGCAGCCCGTTAGGGGGGCATAATGAAAAACTGTTTTTT,CASSPLGGHNEKLFF
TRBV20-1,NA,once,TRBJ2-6,TGCAGTGCTAGCCAGGGGCCTGGGGCCAACGTCCTGACTTTC,CSASQGPGANVLTF
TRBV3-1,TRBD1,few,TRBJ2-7,TGTGCCAGCAGCCGAACAGGGGGCTCGGAGCAGTACTTC,CASSRTGGSEQYF
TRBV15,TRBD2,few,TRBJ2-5,TGTGCCACCAGCAGAGGTTCTAGCGGGAGAGGAGAGACCCAGTACTTC,CATSRGSSGRGETQYF
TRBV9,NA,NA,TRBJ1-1,TGTGCCAGCAGCCCAGCGGGGGCCACTGAAGCTTTCTTT,CASSPAGATEAFF
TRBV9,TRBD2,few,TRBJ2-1,TGTGCCAGCAGCGTAGCGAGCGGGGGGAATAACAATGGGCAGTTCTTC,CASSVASGGNNNGQFF
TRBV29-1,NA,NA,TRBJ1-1,TGCAGCCTGAAGAGCACAGGGAACACTGAAGCTTTCTTT,CSLKSTGNTEAFF
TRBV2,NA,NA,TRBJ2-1,TGTGCCAGCAGTGAGGAGGGTTACAATGAGCAGTTCTTC,CASSEEGYNEQFF
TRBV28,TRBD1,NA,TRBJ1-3,TGTGCCGGACAGGGGGGCGGAAACACCATATATTTT,CAGQGGGNTIYF
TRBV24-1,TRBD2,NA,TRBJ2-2,TGTGCCACCAGTGATCCCGGGACTAGCGGTAACACCGGGGAGCTGTTTTTT,CATSDPGTSGNTGELFF
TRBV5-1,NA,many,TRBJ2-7,TGCGCCAGCTCGTCGGACTTACCGACCCCGTACGAGCAGTACTTC,CASSSDLPTPYEQYF
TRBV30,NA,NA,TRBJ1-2,TGTGCCTGGACCTATGAAGACAGTTTTGGCTACACCTTC,CAWTYEDSFGYTF
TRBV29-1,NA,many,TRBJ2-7,TGCAGCGTGAGACCGGACACCGACCCAACCTACGAGCAGTACTTC,CSVRPDTDPTYEQYF
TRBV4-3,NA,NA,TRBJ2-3,TGCGCCAGCAGCCAAGGCGGGACAGCGGCCCCAGATACGCAGTATTTT,CASSQGGTAAPDTQYF
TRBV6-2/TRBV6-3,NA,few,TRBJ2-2,TGTGCCAGCAGCCCATCGTCAAGGCACACCGGGGAGCTGTTTTTT,CASSPSSRHTGELFF
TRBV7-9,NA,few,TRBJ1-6,TGTGCCAGCAGTTTGGGCGGTACCTTCTATAATTCACCCCTCCACTTT,CASSLGGTFYNSPLHF
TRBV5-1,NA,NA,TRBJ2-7,TGCGCCAGCAGCTTGGGGTTAAGCGGTTGGTACGAGCAGTACTTC,CASSLGLSGWYEQYF
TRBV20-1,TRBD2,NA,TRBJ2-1,TGCAGTGCTAGTGCAAACGGGAGGGCCTCCTACAATGAGCAGTTCTTC,CSASANGRASYNEQFF
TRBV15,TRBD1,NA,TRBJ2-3,TGTGCCACCAGCAGTTACCCGGGACAGGGTTCAGATACGCAGTATTTT,CATSSYPGQGSDTQYF